This T cell receptor (beta chain) came from a study of T cell responses to AZD1222 COVID-19 vaccine. Study at large: Pooling covered second doses at about 4 or about 12 weeks.

The study, taken as a whole, reports: Spike as a whole was targeted by vaccine-associated CD4 TCRs, dominant at 160-218 and 743-854. Most donors were white British and more were female, and clonal diversity was possibly underestimated. AZD1222 recipients seropositive at baseline numbered only 5 or 6.

As for this clone: The antigen is unknown.

Here immunoSEQ multiplex PCR was the method, and the copy in TCRdb shows in-frame clones only, minus some. The repertoire holds approximately 120,000 clones, with approximately 90% as singletons. Between the trimmed V and J ends, which lost 1 base and 9 bases, there was a span of 4 bases. Germline V gene data show CDR1 as DFQATT and CDR2 as SNEGSKA (reference sequence). The CDR3 is 11 residues long. The sample consisted of peripheral blood, taken on day 0 of AZD1222 vaccination. The sequence came from an adult in good health. The V gene is TRBV20-1, the J gene TRBJ1-6; D is unclear. The CDR3 nucleotides read TGCAGTGCTAGAGGTTTTTCACCCCTCCACTTT. Its translation: CSARGFSPLHF.